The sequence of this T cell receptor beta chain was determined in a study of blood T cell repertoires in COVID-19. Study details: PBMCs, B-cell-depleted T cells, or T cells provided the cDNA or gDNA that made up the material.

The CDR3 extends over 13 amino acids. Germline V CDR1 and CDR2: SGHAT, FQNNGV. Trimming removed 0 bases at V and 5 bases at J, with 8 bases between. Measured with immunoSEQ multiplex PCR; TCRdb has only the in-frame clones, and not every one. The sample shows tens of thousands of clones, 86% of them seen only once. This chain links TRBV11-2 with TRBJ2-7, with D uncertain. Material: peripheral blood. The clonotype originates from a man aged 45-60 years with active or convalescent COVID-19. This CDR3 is CASSLEGSNEQYF. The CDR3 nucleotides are TGTGCCAGCAGCTTAGAGGGCAGTAACGAGCAGTACTTC.